The 21 T cell receptor beta chains listed next were all sequenced from one sample in a study of blood T cell repertoires in COVID-19. Generated by immunoSEQ multiplex PCR, the TCRdb table keeps only in-frame clones and is missing some. The sample has 150,000 or so clones, roughly 89% seen once; the top ten hold roughly 5.7%. The specimen was PBMCs or T cells enriched from blood (not recorded which). These receptors were collected from a woman between 50 and 59 years old who had been exposed to COVID-19.

The chain couples TRBV13 to TRBJ2-1, with D uncertain. The CDR3 length is 15 residues. Germline CDR1 and CDR2: PRHDT and FYEKMQ (reference sequence). Trimming cost V 0 bases and J 0 bases, with 6 bases left between them. The CDR3 coding sequence is TGTGCCAGCAGCTTAGGGACACACTCCTACAATGAGCAGTTCTTC. Translating gives CASSLGTHSYNEQFF.

The chain combines TRBV15 with TRBJ2-6, with D unresolved. Germline CDR1 reads LNHNV; CDR2 reads YYDKDF (reference sequence). The CDR3 has 15 residues. Deletions cut 2 bases from V and 1 base from J, with 6 bases between. CDR3 in DNA: TGTGCCACCAGCAGAAGAGTATCTGGGGCCAACGTCCTGACTTTC. This encodes CATSRRVSGANVLTF.

The CDR3 DNA sequence: TGTGCCAGCAGTTTAGGACTATATTACGAGCAGTACTTC. Translation gives CASSLGLYYEQYF. The chain recombines TRBV12-3 or TRBV12-4 with TRBJ2-7, with a weak D call TRBD2 (5 bases). V lost 1 base and J lost 4, with 8 bases in between. The length of the CDR3 is 13 residues.

The genes are TRBV25-1 and TRBJ2-1; D remains unclear. This CDR3 region has 13 residues. V lost 5 bases and J lost 2, with 7 bases in between. Germline CDR1 MGHDK, CDR2 SYGVNS. In nucleotides, the CDR3 is TGTGCCAGCAGTCTTCTCCCCTACAATGAGCAGTTCTTC. Its translation is CASSLLPYNEQFF.

This clone was seen at least ten times. The chain recombines TRBV12-5 with TRBJ2-1, with 9 bases identical to TRBD2. The V segment lost 0 bases and the J segment 10 bases; nucleotides outside the gene matches: 13. This CDR3 spans 17 amino acids. Germline V gives CDR1 LGHNT, CDR2 FRNRAP. The CDR3 spells CASGLVGNVGGRVEQFF. The CDR3, as DNA: TGTGCTAGTGGTTTGGTAGGAAATGTTGGCGGGAGGGTGGAGCAGTTCTTC.

The chain recombines TRBV4-2 with TRBJ2-7; weak D call: TRBD2 (6 bases). The CDR3 is 15 residues long. CDR1 and CDR2 (germline): LGHNA, YNFKEQ. V was pared by 0 bases and J by 6 bases, with 15 bases between. This CDR3 reads CASSQEEGVGSEQYF. The CDR3 nucleotides are TGTGCCAGCAGCCAAGAGGAGGGCGTCGGTTCCGAGCAGTACTTC.

The chain uses TRBV27 and TRBJ2-1; 10 bases align to TRBD2. Germline V lookup: CDR1 MNHEY, CDR2 SMNVEV (reference sequence). The CDR3 is 17 amino acids. After removal of 2 bases from V and 5 bases from J, the junction contained 9 bases not matched to a gene. The CDR3 sequence: CASSLEGSGGRHNEQFF. CDR3 nucleotide sequence: TGTGCCAGCAGTTTAGAGGGTAGCGGGGGGCGGCACAATGAGCAGTTCTTC.

The CDR3 is CASRRFMESYEQYF. In DNA form, the CDR3 reads TGTGCAAGTCGCCGGTTTATGGAGTCCTACGAGCAGTACTTC. V gene TRBV12-2 combines with J gene TRBJ2-7; TRBD2, as called in the table, went unchecked against the DNA. TRBV12-2 is reported as a pseudogene. The CDR3 sequence is 14 residues long.

This clone has only one observation. The rearrangement joins TRBV5-1 to TRBJ2-1; D is undetermined. V was trimmed by 4 bases and J by 8 bases, leaving 13 bases between them. This CDR3 is built from 13 residues. In germline, CDR1 is SGHRS, CDR2 YFSETQ. CDR3 coding DNA: TGCGCCAGCAGCCCAAACAGAATCGATGAGCAGTTCTTC. It encodes CASSPNRIDEQFF.

The chain couples TRBV11-3 to TRBJ2-7, with a possible D match to TRBD2 (6 bases). The germline V and J ends were trimmed by 5 bases and 6 bases, with 20 bases remaining between them. CDR3 length equals 15 residues. Germline CDR1 SGHNT, CDR2 YENEEA. CDR3 bases: TGTGCCAGCAGCCCTAGTGGCGGGAAGATGGGCGAGCAGTACTTC. Protein: CASSPSGGKMGEQYF.

This sequence joins TRBV7-2 and TRBJ1-1, with 7 nucleotides matching TRBD1. This CDR3 contains 14 residues. With 3 bases clipped from V and 3 bases from J, the junction kept 4 bases outside the gene matches. In germline, CDR1 is SGHTA, CDR2 FQGNSA. The DNA of the CDR3 is TGTGCCAGCAGCTTCGGACAGGACTACACTGAAGCTTTCTTT. It is translated as CASSFGQDYTEAFF.

The J gene is TRBJ1-1, the V gene TRBV27, with 8 bases that match TRBD1. CDR1 is MNHEY, CDR2 SMNVEV, per germline (reference sequence). The junction had 3 bases not matched to a gene; V was cut back by 5 bases and J by 4 bases. The CDR3 contains 13 residues. The CDR3 sequence is CASSEDRATEAFF. CDR3 coding DNA: TGTGCCAGCAGTGAGGACAGGGCCACTGAAGCTTTCTTT.

The rearrangement links TRBV19 to TRBJ1-5; a possible D gene is TRBD1 (5 bases). Trimming shortened V by 7 bases and J by 0 bases, and 19 bases separated the two germline ends. Looked up from germline, CDR1 is LNHDA and CDR2 is SQIVND (reference sequence). The CDR3 spans 17 residues. The CDR3 spells CASTTGGAGGSNQPQHF. DNA for the CDR3: TGTGCCAGTACCACTGGAGGGGCCGGGGGTAGCAATCAGCCCCAGCATTTT.

The J gene is TRBJ2-7, the V gene TRBV11-2, with D possibly matching TRBD2 (6 bases). Per the germline V gene, CDR1 is SGHAT and CDR2 is FQNNGV. The CDR3 has 14 residues. Trimming removed 5 bases from V and 5 bases from J, with 16 bases in between. CDR3 coding DNA: TGTGCCAGCAGCCGAGTCCCCAGGGAGGACGAGCAGTACTTC. This encodes CASSRVPREDEQYF.

The chain uses TRBV25-1 and TRBJ1-1, with 10 bases matching TRBD1. This CDR3 spans 14 amino acids. Trimming cost V 4 bases and J 5 bases; bases outside gene matches: 4. CDR1 MGHDK and CDR2 SYGVNS come from the germline V gene. The CDR3 nucleotides read TGTGCCAGCAGTGGGGACAGGGGATGGACTGAAGCTTTCTTT. Encoded protein: CASSGDRGWTEAFF.

J is TRBJ1-1 and V is TRBV5-1; D perhaps matches TRBD1 (5 bases). V was trimmed by 3 bases and J by 2 bases, leaving 11 bases between them. Per germline, CDR1 SGHRS and CDR2 YFSETQ. The CDR3 runs 14 residues. In DNA, the CDR3 is TGCGCCAGCAGCTATTTTCAGGGAAACACTGAAGCTTTCTTT. Translated: CASSYFQGNTEAFF.

The chain recombines TRBV2 with TRBJ1-5; D not certain. This CDR3 has 15 amino acids. Trimming removed 3 bases from V and 1 base from J, with 10 bases in between. Looked up from germline, CDR1 is SNHLY and CDR2 is FYNNEI. In DNA, the CDR3 is TGTGCCAGCAGTGAGCTAACTAACAGCAATCAGCCCCAGCATTTT. Amino acids: CASSELTNSNQPQHF.

The genes are TRBV5-6 and TRBJ1-3; possible D gene TRBD1, 6 bases. Germline V gene sequence: CDR1 SGHDT, CDR2 YYEEEE. The CDR3 is 16 residues long. Between the trimmed V and J ends, which lost 3 bases and 3 bases, there was a span of 16 bases. The DNA for the CDR3 is TGTGCCAGCAGCTCCGGTGGGGGCGTCTATGGAAACACCATATATTTT. It codes for CASSSGGGVYGNTIYF.

The V gene is TRBV27, the J gene TRBJ2-3; possible D gene TRBD2, 7 bases. V lost 3 bases to trimming and J lost 8 bases, with 24 bases between them. Germline CDR1 reads MNHEY; CDR2 reads SMNVEV (reference sequence). This CDR3 is built from 17 residues. CDR3 coding DNA: TGTGCCAGCAGTTTTGAGTCGGGAGGATCTCGCAGGGGTACGCAGTATTTT. Translating gives CASSFESGGSRRGTQYF.

The chain combines TRBV5-1 with TRBJ1-1; no clear D gene. The CDR3 has 13 residues. V dropped 6 bases and J dropped 1 base, with 10 bases sitting between them. Germline V lookup: CDR1 SGHRS, CDR2 YFSETQ. The DNA of the CDR3 is TGCGCCAGCACTTGGGGAGAGAACACTGAAGCTTTCTTT. Translated: CASTWGENTEAFF.

The V gene is TRBV7-9, the J gene TRBJ1-2, with TRBD1 matching over 8 bases. Losses at the gene ends were 5 bases for V and 0 bases for J; bases not matched to a gene: 17. CDR3 length equals 19 residues. In germline, CDR1 is SEHNR, CDR2 FQNEAQ (reference sequence). The CDR3 loop reads CASSHPRDRPGGTNYGYTF. The CDR3 DNA sequence: TGTGCCAGCAGCCACCCGCGGGACAGGCCCGGGGGGACTAACTATGGCTACACCTTC.